Listed below are T cell receptor beta chains from one sample, sequenced in a study of blood T cell repertoires in COVID-19. Sequenced by immunoSEQ multiplex PCR; TCRdb stores in-frame clones only, minus some. Of 300,000 or so clones in the sample, around 86% were seen once. Sequenced: peripheral blood. The receptors originated from a man in his 70s with acute or convalescent COVID-19. Both conserved end residues are part of each CDR3. The D gene is left open where the match is weak. Clone size is shown for a subset of rows, as once, few, many or a class of expanded clone.

d_gene	abundance	v_gene	len	j_gene	CDR3nt	CDR3aa
TRBD1	-	TRBV2	13	TRBJ1-2	TGTGCCAGCCTGAACGAGGGGGCTTCTGGCTACACCTTC	CASLNEGASGYTF
TRBD1	once	TRBV19	18	TRBJ2-5	TGTGCCAGTAGTATAGACGTTCCTTCGGGACAGGGGAGAAAGACCCAGTACTTC	CASSIDVPSGQGRKTQYF
TRBD1	-	TRBV6-2/TRBV6-3	15	TRBJ2-3	TGTGCCAGCAGTAGAATGACAGGGCAAACAGATACGCAGTATTTT	CASSRMTGQTDTQYF
TRBD1	-	TRBV6-6	14	TRBJ1-5	TGTGCCAGCAGTTGGGGACAGGGTGAACAGCCCCAGCATTTT	CASSWGQGEQPQHF
-	-	TRBV25-1	15	TRBJ2-5	TGTGCCAGCAGTGGGGGTTGGGGCCCCCAAGAGACCCAGTACTTC	CASSGGWGPQETQYF
-	once	TRBV28	11	TRBJ2-5	TGTGCCAGCAGCGAGCGGGAGACCCAGTACTTC	CASSERETQYF
TRBD1	-	TRBV28	15	TRBJ1-5	TGTGCCAGCAGTTTTGGACAGGGAGGAGGACAGCCCCAGCATTTT	CASSFGQGGGQPQHF
TRBD1	-	TRBV5-6	14	TRBJ1-2	TGTGCCAGCAGCTTCAGCGGACAGGGCCTAGGCTACACCTTC	CASSFSGQGLGYTF
TRBD1	-	TRBV4-2	20	TRBJ1-4	TGTGCCAGCAGCCAAGATTCCCTTGGGACAGGGGGGAGAACTAATGAAAAACTGTTTTTT	CASSQDSLGTGGRTNEKLFF
TRBD1	-	TRBV4-2	17	TRBJ2-1	TGTGCCAGCAGCCAAGCGGTTTACCGGGACAGGGACCATGAGCAGTTCTTC	CASSQAVYRDRDHEQFF
TRBD2	-	TRBV19	15	TRBJ2-1	TGTGCCTCTAAAATTGAGGGCGGGAGACTCAATGAGCAGTTCTTC	CASKIEGGRLNEQFF
TRBD1	-	TRBV6-6	14	TRBJ2-1	TGTGCCAGCAGACGGGACAGCGTTCCCCCTGAGCAGTTCTTC	CASRRDSVPPEQFF
TRBD2	-	TRBV2	15	TRBJ2-7	TGTGCCAGCAGTGAAAGCGGGAGTTGGGGCTACGAGCAGTACTTC	CASSESGSWGYEQYF
TRBD1	-	TRBV30	14	TRBJ1-2	TGTGCCTGGAGCGACGGGACAGGGGGTCTTGGCTACACCTTC	CAWSDGTGGLGYTF
TRBD1	-	TRBV18	15	TRBJ1-3	TGTGCCAGCTCCACAGGGGGCTCAGCTGGAAACACCATATATTTT	CASSTGGSAGNTIYF
-	few	TRBV18	15	TRBJ1-2	TGTGCCAGCTCACCACCCTCTAGGAGGGCTGACGGCTACACCTTC	CASSPPSRRADGYTF
-	-	TRBV28	16	TRBJ1-2	TGTGCCAGCAGCCTTACCCACATTACAGCCTACTATGGCTACACCTTC	CASSLTHITAYYGYTF
-	-	TRBV20-1	11	TRBJ1-2	TGCAGTGCTAGATCTCTCTATGGCTACACCTTC	CSARSLYGYTF
TRBD1	-	TRBV19	15	TRBJ1-5	TGTGCCAGTAGTTCCTCGGACAGGGGCACTCAGCCCCAGCATTTT	CASSSSDRGTQPQHF
-	once	TRBV15	16	TRBJ1-2	TGTGCCACCAGCAGAGATCTCGTAGGGGCTAACTATGGCTACACCTTC	CATSRDLVGANYGYTF
-	once	TRBV28	13	TRBJ1-2	TGTGCCAGCAGTAAGGAAGGGGCTTATGGCTACACCTTC	CASSKEGAYGYTF
TRBD1	-	TRBV29-1	15	TRBJ1-2	TGCAGCGTTGGCAAATTACAGGGGACTTACTATGGCTACACCTTC	CSVGKLQGTYYGYTF
-	-	TRBV6-2/TRBV6-3	13	TRBJ2-1	TGTGCCAGCAGCCTAAGGAGCTACAATGAGCAGTTCTTC	CASSLRSYNEQFF
-	-	TRBV5-4	12	TRBJ2-1	TGTGCCAGCAGCTTCATTCAGGGGGAGCAGTTCTTC	CASSFIQGEQFF
-	-	TRBV7-6	13	TRBJ2-5	TGTGCCAGCAGCTTTGGTAGTACAGAGACCCAGTACTTC	CASSFGSTETQYF
-	-	TRBV28	17	TRBJ2-7	TGTGCCAGCAGTCCCCCACCGAGGACTTTCTTGCGGTGGGAGCAGTACTTC	CASSPPPRTFLRWEQYF
-	-	TRBV18	16	TRBJ1-6	TGTGCCAGCTCACTCACCCAAATGACAGAGAATTCACCCCTCCACTTT	CASSLTQMTENSPLHF
-	-	TRBV7-8	11	TRBJ1-1	TGTGCCAGCAGCCCGTACACTGAAGCTTTCTTT	CASSPYTEAFF
TRBD1	-	TRBV15	14	TRBJ1-6	TGTGCCACCAGCAGAGATCAGGGGGAGTCACCCCTCCACTTT	CATSRDQGESPLHF
TRBD1	-	TRBV29-1	13	TRBJ2-5	TGCAGCGTGACGGGACAGAGTCAAGAGACCCAGTACTTC	CSVTGQSQETQYF
-	-	TRBV28	14	TRBJ2-1	TGTGCCAGCAGTGTATCCGGGACACGGAATGAGCAGTTCTTC	CASSVSGTRNEQFF
-	few	TRBV10-1	14	TRBJ1-6	TGCGCCCGCCTCGAGGACAGCGTCAATTCACCCCTCCACTTT	CARLEDSVNSPLHF
-	-	TRBV3-1/TRBV3-2	13	TRBJ1-1	TGTGCCAGCAGCGGTCAAGCGAACACTGAAGCTTTCTTT	CASSGQANTEAFF
-	-	TRBV6-2/TRBV6-3	16	TRBJ2-3	TGTGCCAGCAGTCCCGCGGGAGGTCAGGGGGCAGATACGCAGTATTTT	CASSPAGGQGADTQYF
-	-	TRBV12-3/TRBV12-4	11	TRBJ2-1	TGTGCCAGCAGGACAACGTACGAGCAGTTCTTC	CASRTTYEQFF
-	-	TRBV7-9	14	TRBJ1-2	TGTGCCAGCAGCTCGATACAGGGAAACTATGGCTACACCTTC	CASSSIQGNYGYTF
-	-	TRBV6-2/TRBV6-3	16	TRBJ2-1	TGTGCCAGCAGCCCCGGAGGACAGCTAACTTACAATGAGCAGTTCTTC	CASSPGGQLTYNEQFF
-	-	TRBV7-3	14	TRBJ1-6	TGTGCCAGCAGCGAGCTCGGGTTGGATTCACCCCTCCACTTT	CASSELGLDSPLHF
-	few	TRBV27	14	TRBJ2-7	TGTGCCAGCAGTCTAGCGTTTAGCTCCTACGAGCAGTACTTC	CASSLAFSSYEQYF
TRBD2	-	TRBV2	16	TRBJ2-5	TGTGCCAGCAGCCTACTAGCGGGGGGACGCCAAGAGACCCAGTACTTC	CASSLLAGGRQETQYF